This TCR beta chain is from a study of blood T cells in healthy people across ages. A sample-barcoded 5' primer and a J-beta primer mix were used in a second PCR of roughly 7 to 11 cycles. The template-switch adaptor, which had 12 random nucleotides, put a tag on each cDNA molecule. From each sample, at least 2.5 million paired-end reads containing CDR3 were obtained. One entry per CDR3 protein, called by TCRdb with MiXCR from the 5' RACE reads. The sample shows 950,000 to 1,200,000 distinct CDR3 sequences, roughly two fifths of them seen only once. Broader study findings: Naive and antigen-experienced cells were not separated, limiting conclusive comparison. In these data, TCR beta diversity tracked strongly with naive T cell percentage.

As concerns this clonotype: Its antigen is unknown.

The sample taken for sequencing was blood. The TCR was taken from a man aged 18-30 years in good health.

The CDR3 here is CASSGNQGPAGQYF. The CDR3 coding sequence is TGCGCCAGCAGCGGAAACCAGGGCCCCGCAGGGCAGTACTTC. This chain connects TRBV5-1 to TRBJ2-7; a possible D gene is TRBD1 (5 bases). The V gene's germline CDR1 is SGHRS and CDR2 YFSETQ. The CDR3 contains 14 residues. V lost 4 bases and J 9 bases, leaving 20 bases between the germline ends.